A single TCR beta chain is shown here with its context. Its antigen is unidentified. Mismatch with germline at one junction end may stem from a read error. Using a J-beta primer mix together with a sample-barcoded 5' primer, a second PCR was run for roughly 7 to 11 cycles. TCRdb used MiXCR to reprocess the 5' RACE reads, holding one entry per CDR3 protein. The table has some 1.4 million distinct CDR3 sequences, approximately 38% seen once. The sample comes from a study of blood T cells in healthy people across ages. Overall study findings and caveats: Both naive CD4+ cell counts and diversity were greater in long-lived donors than in aged donors.

The CDR3 covers 15 residues. CDR1 is SGDLS, CDR2 YYNGEE, per germline. The specimen sequenced was blood. This clonotype was obtained from a woman aged 18-29 years in good health. The chain employs TRBV9 and TRBJ2-1; maybe TRBD1 (6 bases). The CDR3 loop reads CASSEGVSSHNEQFF. As DNA, the CDR3 is TGTGCCAGCAGCGAGGGGGTCAGCTCCCACAATGAGCAGTTCTTC.